The 30 T cell receptor beta chains below all came from one sample that was sequenced in a study of T-cell reconstitution after alpha-beta-depleted transplantation in children. For TCRbeta, the library was prepared with unique molecular identifiers. TCRdb reanalysed the PCR reads using MiXCR and keeps one entry per CDR3 protein. The data show a few hundred thousand distinct CDR3 sequences, with 9% to 10% seen just once and about 4.8% held by the top ten. The starting material was PBMCs from the stem cell graft donor, obtained from the stem cell graft. These receptors all come from a human donor who donated a stem cell graft to a child with SCID.

Ten or more counts support this clonotype. The CDR3 sequence is CASTTGGAGELFF. CDR3 nucleotide sequence: TGTGCCAGCACCACCGGGGGGGCCGGGGAGCTGTTTTTT. The chain has TRBV28 and TRBJ2-2, with 8 nucleotides matching TRBD2. The CDR3 contains 13 residues. CDR1 and CDR2 (germline): MDHEN, SYDVKM. Losses at the gene ends were 7 bases for V and 6 bases for J; bases not matched to a gene: 4.

As concerns this clonotype: The junction shows a germline mismatch at one end, possibly a read error. This chain connects TRBV20-1 to TRBJ2-3; 9 bases are shared with TRBD2. Per the germline V gene, CDR1 is DFQATT and CDR2 is SNEGSKA (reference sequence). This CDR3 is 17 amino acids long. The CDR3 region is CCARDLASGAYTDTQYF. The CDR3, as DNA: TGCTGTGCTAGAGATCTGGCTAGCGGGGCGTACACAGATACGCAGTATTTT.

Turning to this clonotype: A much larger clone lies one base from this, so it may be a read error. This chain connects TRBV7-9 to TRBJ2-3; 9 bases line up with TRBD1. Germline values: CDR1 SEHNR, CDR2 FQNEAQ (reference sequence). The CDR3 consists of 14 residues. This chain's CDR3 is CGSSPQGAADTQYF. The CDR3 DNA is TGTGGCAGCAGCCCACAGGGGGCCGCAGATACGCAGTATTTT.

The chain recombines TRBV5-1 with TRBJ2-5; D remains ambiguous. The V end was cut by 4 bases, the J end by 5 bases, with 9 bases between. The CDR3 extends over 12 amino acids. Germline V gene sequence: CDR1 SGHRS, CDR2 YFSETQ. Written as DNA, the CDR3 is TGCGCCAGCAGCCCTTTTGGGGAGACCCAGTACTTC. This encodes CASSPFGETQYF.

This clonotype was seen only a few times. The V and J genes are TRBV10-3 and TRBJ1-1; TRBD1 is a possible D gene (5 bases). Germline lookup yields CDR1 ENHRY and CDR2 SYGVKD. V lost 2 bases and J 1 base, leaving 20 bases between the germline ends. CDR3 length: 18 amino acids. CDR3 nucleotide sequence: TGTGCCATCAGTGAGAGTGATAGGGGACGATTCAGGAACACTGAAGCTTTCTTT. It yields the protein CAISESDRGRFRNTEAFF.

This clonotype was picked up one time. The chain links TRBV24-1 to TRBJ2-7, with 9 bases matching TRBD1. The ends lost 1 base at V and 4 bases at J; junction bases unmatched: 4. This CDR3 has 15 residues. CDR1 is KGHDR, CDR2 SFDVKD, per germline. The CDR3 loop is CATSDLWDREYEQYF. The DNA for the CDR3 is TGTGCCACCAGTGATTTATGGGACAGGGAATACGAGCAGTACTTC.

This clonotype has a count of ten or more. The chain's CDR3 is CASSFSVGGLTEAFF. CDR3 nucleotides: TGTGCCAGCAGTTTTAGTGTTGGGGGGTTAACTGAAGCTTTCTTT. The chain combines TRBV12-3 or TRBV12-4 with TRBJ1-1, with TRBD1 as a possible D gene (5 bases). CDR3 size: 15 residues. Trimming pared 3 bases from V and 5 bases from J, leaving 16 bases between.

This clonotype was counted many times. The V gene is TRBV3-1, the J gene TRBJ2-3, with 7 bases that match TRBD2. Germline V gene lookup returns CDR1 LGHDT and CDR2 YNNKEL (reference sequence). V was clipped by 0 bases and J by 2 bases; unmatched bases: 8. The CDR3 is 17 residues long. CDR3 coding DNA: TGTGCCAGCAGCCAAGAGGGGCTAGCGGATAACACAGATACGCAGTATTTT. Protein: CASSQEGLADNTDTQYF.

Ten or more counts support this clonotype. The chain employs TRBV11-2 and TRBJ2-3; D is ambiguous. Trimming shortened V by 2 bases and J by 6 bases, and 18 bases separated the two germline ends. The CDR3 runs to 16 residues. CDR1 and CDR2 (germline): SGHAT, FQNNGV. The CDR3 region is CASSLSVGLVLDTQYF. The CDR3 region has the DNA TGTGCCAGCAGCTTAAGTGTAGGGCTGGTACTGGATACGCAGTATTTT. Full variable domain (rest looked up from reference TRBV11-2 and TRBJ2-3): EAGVAQSPRYKIIEKRQSVAFWCNPISGHATLYWYQQILGQGPKLLIQFQNNGVVDDSQLPKDRFSAERLKGVDSTLKIQPAKLEDSAVYLCASSLSVGLVLDTQYFGPGTRLTVL.

Ten or more counts support this clonotype. The rearrangement links TRBV9 to TRBJ1-2; D is ambiguous. This CDR3 has 12 amino acids. From germline, CDR1 is SGDLS and CDR2 YYNGEE. Trimming took 4 bases from V and 4 from J, leaving 8 bases between them. The CDR3 is CASSQYTYGYTF. The CDR3 DNA reads as TGTGCCAGCAGCCAGTATACCTATGGCTACACCTTC.

This clonotype was observed a handful of times. The chain links TRBV2 to TRBJ2-2; TRBD1 agrees at 7 bases. The germline gives CDR1 SNHLY, CDR2 FYNNEI. Trimming removed 5 bases from V and 3 bases from J; junction bases left unmatched: 3. The CDR3 sequence is 14 residues long. CDR3 nucleotides: TGTGCCAGCAGTATCGGGACAGACACCGGGGAGCTGTTTTTT. Its translation: CASSIGTDTGELFF.

The chain links TRBV11-2 to TRBJ2-2; no reliable D call. The CDR3 is 17 amino acids. Trimming left V 1 base short and J 0 bases short, with 12 bases between. Germline-derived CDR1 and CDR2 are SGHAT and FQNNGV. The CDR3 region has the DNA TGTGCCAGCAGCTTAGGCATTTGGACCGCGAACACCGGGGAGCTGTTTTTT. Translation: CASSLGIWTANTGELFF.

This clonotype has at least ten counts. V and J are TRBV6-5 and TRBJ2-7; D unresolved. CDR1 and CDR2 from the germline V gene are MNHEY and SVGAGI. V shed 0 bases and J shed 3 bases, with 18 bases lying between them. This CDR3 has 17 amino acids. CDR3 sequence reads: CASSYSASETYHYEQYF. The DNA of the CDR3 is TGTGCCAGCAGTTACTCAGCCTCCGAGACATACCACTACGAGCAGTACTTC.

This clonotype has a handful of counts. The V gene is TRBV7-9, the J gene TRBJ2-7; tentatively, D is TRBD2 (7 bases). V was pared by 3 bases and J by 5 bases, with 20 bases between. The CDR3 runs 16 residues. The V gene's germline CDR1 is SEHNR and CDR2 FQNEAQ (reference sequence). The CDR3 loop reads CASSLGTTGIGDEQYF. The CDR3 nucleotides read TGTGCCAGCAGCTTGGGGACTACAGGGATTGGGGACGAGCAGTACTTC.

In its sample, this clonotype was seen many times. This rearrangement joins TRBV29-1 to TRBJ2-5, with D possibly TRBD2 on 7 matching bases. V was clipped by 5 bases and J by 4 bases, with 11 bases between them. The germline gives CDR1 SQVTM, CDR2 ANQGSEA. The CDR3 extends over 12 amino acids. CDR3 sequence reads: CSVLGGLETQYF. CDR3 DNA: TGCAGCGTTCTGGGGGGGCTAGAGACCCAGTACTTC.

This clonotype has at least ten counts. The chain is built from TRBV20-1 and TRBJ2-7; D possibly corresponds to TRBD1 (5 bases). The CDR3 covers 11 residues. Germline V CDR1 and CDR2: DFQATT, SNEGSKA (reference sequence). Trimming pared 7 bases from V and 3 bases from J, leaving 10 bases between. DNA of the CDR3: TGCAGTGGGGGCGCGAACTACGAGCAGTACTTC. Protein product: CSGGANYEQYF.

This clonotype was seen more than once but under ten times. This rearrangement joins TRBV20-1 to TRBJ2-3; TRBD2 matches 10 bases. V lost 7 bases and J lost 3; bases outside the gene matches: 7. Germline CDR1 reads DFQATT; CDR2 reads SNEGSKA (reference sequence). The CDR3 is 14 amino acids. CDR3 in amino acids: CSGRSGGATDTQYF. CDR3 nucleotide sequence: TGCAGTGGAAGGAGCGGGGGGGCTACAGATACGCAGTATTTT.

The chain recombines TRBV13 with TRBJ1-1, with D unclear. The CDR3 is 16 amino acids. Trimming stripped 1 base from V and 0 bases from J, with 12 bases between. The germline V gene has CDR1 PRHDT and CDR2 FYEKMQ (reference sequence). CDR3 DNA: TGTGCCAGCAGCTTAGATGGGGTTACGATGAACACTGAAGCTTTCTTT. Protein product: CASSLDGVTMNTEAFF. Together with reference TRBV13 and TRBJ1-1, the CDR3 gives the full variable domain: AAGVIQSPRHLIKEKRETATLKCYPIPRHDTVYWYQQGPGQDPQFLISFYEKMQSDKGSIPDRFSAQQFSDYHSELNMSSLELGDSALYFCASSLDGVTMNTEAFFGQGTRLTVV.

This clonotype occurred many times. The genes are TRBV20-1 and TRBJ2-5; no definite D call. The CDR3 extends over 11 amino acids. Trimming left V 4 bases short and J 0 bases short, with 3 bases between. Germline CDR1 DFQATT, CDR2 SNEGSKA (reference sequence). This chain's CDR3 is CSAIYQETQYF. DNA of the CDR3: TGCAGTGCTATATACCAAGAGACCCAGTACTTC.

The chain has TRBV19 and TRBJ1-6; D is undetermined. Germline V gene sequence: CDR1 LNHDA, CDR2 SQIVND (reference sequence). V lost 5 bases, J lost 0 bases, and 14 bases lay in between. CDR3 length: 17 amino acids. The CDR3 loop reads CASSATGVSSYNSPLHF. CDR3 nucleotide sequence: TGTGCCAGTAGTGCAACCGGGGTGAGCTCCTATAATTCACCCCTCCACTTT.

V gene TRBV12-3 or TRBV12-4 combines with J gene TRBJ2-3, with a tentative D call TRBD1 (6 bases). V dropped 0 bases and J dropped 0 bases, with 10 bases sitting between them. This CDR3 has 16 amino acids. The CDR3 region is CASSLAGTRSTDTQYF. The CDR3 nucleotides read TGTGCCAGCAGTTTAGCCGGGACACGAAGCACAGATACGCAGTATTTT.

This clonotype was detected many times. This chain uses TRBV20-1 with TRBJ1-4, with no clear D. Trimming stripped 5 bases from V and 8 bases from J, with 15 bases between. Germline assignment: CDR1 DFQATT and CDR2 SNEGSKA (reference sequence). The CDR3 loop spans 13 amino acids. This CDR3 is CSAEGPYQEKLFF. The CDR3 nucleotides read TGCAGTGCTGAGGGTCCGTACCAAGAAAAACTGTTTTTT.

Details on this clonotype: This may come from a read error, since a much larger clone is one base off. This chain uses TRBV7-9 with TRBJ2-5, with a tentative D call TRBD1 (5 bases). CDR1 and CDR2 from the germline V gene are SEHNR and FQNEAQ (reference sequence). CDR3 length equals 14 residues. The CDR3 spells CSSSLRQGQETQYF. The CDR3 DNA follows: TGTTCCAGCAGCTTACGGCAGGGACAAGAGACCCAGTACTTC.

Turning to this clonotype: It may be a read error: a sequence one base away is much more abundant. V is TRBV28 and J is TRBJ1-1; possibly TRBD1 for D (5 bases). Germline V gives CDR1 MDHEN, CDR2 SYDVKM. The CDR3 length is 14 residues. CDR3 loop: CGSSTPGRVHEAFF. The DNA for the CDR3 is TGTGGCAGCAGTACCCCCGGCAGGGTCCATGAAGCTTTCTTT.

This clonotype occurred many times. The V and J genes are TRBV2 and TRBJ2-7; the match to TRBD1 covers 7 bases. This CDR3 is 12 amino acids long. Per the germline V gene, CDR1 is SNHLY and CDR2 is FYNNEI. V shed 8 bases, J shed 4 bases, and the junction held 5 bases outside the gene matches. The CDR3 nucleotides are TGTGCCAGCGGCTTACAGGGGTACGAGCAGTACTTC. It translates to CASGLQGYEQYF.

This clonotype was seen a few times. This chain joins TRBV20-1 and TRBJ2-3; 9 bases line up with TRBD1. The V gene end was trimmed by 7 bases and the J gene end by 1 base; junction bases not matched to a gene: 3. Germline V gives CDR1 DFQATT, CDR2 SNEGSKA (reference sequence). The length of the CDR3 is 13 residues. The CDR3 region is CSVRTGGTDTQYF. CDR3 DNA: TGCAGTGTAAGGACAGGGGGCACAGATACGCAGTATTTT.

At least ten counts were recorded for this clonotype. CDR3 nucleotides: TGCGCCAGCAGCTTGGGGGGGACGTTTTTCAACACAGATACGCAGTATTTT. Its protein product is CASSLGGTFFNTDTQYF. The chain has TRBV5-1 and TRBJ2-3, with D perhaps given as TRBD1 or TRBD2 (5 bases each). CDR1 is SGHRS, CDR2 YFSETQ, per germline. V was pared by 0 bases and J by 2 bases, with 16 bases between. The length of the CDR3 is 17 residues.

This clonotype was recorded many times. The rearrangement uses TRBV19 and TRBJ2-2; tentatively, D is TRBD1 (5 bases). CDR1 is LNHDA, CDR2 SQIVND, per germline (reference sequence). This CDR3 is built from 15 residues. Trimming took off 3 bases at V and 4 bases at J, with 12 bases between the two ends. The CDR3 DNA reads TGTGCCAGTAGTATTGGCAGGGCGTTCACCGGGGAGCTGTTTTTT. Protein sequence: CASSIGRAFTGELFF. Full variable domain (remainder filled in from reference TRBV19 and TRBJ2-2): DGGITQSPKYLFRKEGQNVTLSCEQNLNHDAMYWYRQDPGQGLRLIYYSQIVNDFQKGDIAEGYSVSREKKESFPLTVTSAQKNPTAFYLCASSIGRAFTGELFFGEGSRLTVL.

As regards this clonotype: This may come from a read error, since a much larger clone is one base off. The chain joins TRBV2 to TRBJ2-3; D possibly uses TRBD1 or TRBD2 (6 bases each). Deletions cut 6 bases from V and 5 bases from J, with 15 bases between. This CDR3 is built from 14 residues. Germline CDR1 reads SNHLY; CDR2 reads FYNNEI. CDR3 coding DNA: TGTGCCAGCAGCGGCTGGGGGGCCGTAGATACGCAGTATTTT. Residues: CASSGWGAVDTQYF. Full variable domain (missing parts from reference TRBV2 and TRBJ2-3): EPEVTQTPSHQVTQMGQEVILRCVPISNHLYFYWYRQILGQKVEFLVSFYNNEISEKSEIFDDQFSVERPDGSNFTLKIRSTKLEDSAMYFCASSGWGAVDTQYFGPGTRLTVL.

This clonotype came up many times. The chain joins TRBV2 to TRBJ1-6; no definite D call. The CDR3 contains 16 residues. Trimming cost V 6 bases and J 1 base, with 13 bases left between them. Germline CDR1 SNHLY, CDR2 FYNNEI. The CDR3 coding sequence is TGTGCCAGCAGCACGGACCGTTTTTCCTATAATTCACCCCTCCACTTT. Amino acids: CASSTDRFSYNSPLHF. Filled out from reference TRBV2 and TRBJ1-6, the complete variable domain reads EPEVTQTPSHQVTQMGQEVILRCVPISNHLYFYWYRQILGQKVEFLVSFYNNEISEKSEIFDDQFSVERPDGSNFTLKIRSTKLEDSAMYFCASSTDRFSYNSPLHFGNGTRLTVT.